This passage covers 30 T cell receptor beta chains from one sample sequenced in a study of blood T cell repertoires in COVID-19 (dated by TCRdb to 2020 to 2022). The library was produced with the immunoSEQ multiplex PCR assay. TCRdb took this table from immuneACCESS and kept in-frame rearrangements with V and J called. Such tables lack part of the clones; where checked against another copy, unresolved V genes explain under half of the gap, and the rest is unexplained. In all, the sample holds roughly 670,000 clones, and approximately 90% of those were seen once. The ten largest clones add up to under 0.3% of the sample. Material for sequencing was peripheral blood. Receptor source: a woman younger than 35 with acute or convalescent COVID-19.

This clone was detected only a few times. This sequence joins TRBV7-9 and TRBJ1-3, with D possibly TRBD1 on 5 matching bases. Germline V gives CDR1 SEHNR, CDR2 FQNEAQ (reference sequence). Trimming took 1 base from V and 0 from J, leaving 13 bases between them. The CDR3 runs 17 residues. The CDR3, as DNA: TGTGCCAGCAGCTTAGACTTGGCAGGGCGCTCTGGAAACACCATATATTTT. Translated, it gives CASSLDLAGRSGNTIYF.

This rearrangement joins TRBV7-2 to TRBJ2-3; TRBD1 aligns across 9 bases. The length of the CDR3 is 15 residues. Germline CDR1 SGHTA, CDR2 FQGNSA. The trim removed 3 bases at V and 6 bases at J, leaving 7 bases unmatched. Here the CDR3 DNA reads TGTGCCAGCAGCTTGATGACAGGGGGTTCGGATACGCAGTATTTT. Translated: CASSLMTGGSDTQYF.

This clone was observed a handful of times. V gene TRBV18 combines with J gene TRBJ2-1; D is uncertain. In germline, CDR1 is KGHSH, CDR2 LQKENI. Trimming left V 5 bases short and J 6 bases short, with 5 bases between. The CDR3 extends over 11 amino acids. The CDR3 nucleotides read TGTGCCAGCTCATATAGCAATGAGCAGTTCTTC. Residues: CASSYSNEQFF.

V usage is TRBV5-1 and J usage is TRBJ2-3; D not certain. Trimming took off 5 bases at V and 3 bases at J, with 7 bases between the two ends. The germline V gene encodes CDR1 SGHRS and CDR2 YFSETQ. The CDR3 runs to 12 residues. CDR3 sequence (DNA): TGCGCCAGCAGTTCTAGGACAGATACGCAGTATTTT. Translation gives CASSSRTDTQYF.

The rearrangement uses TRBV30 and TRBJ2-3, with TRBD2 matching 13 bases. Germline-derived CDR1 and CDR2 are GTSNPN and SVGIG (reference sequence). Trimming at V came to 3 bases and at J to 1 base, leaving 4 bases not matched to a gene. CDR3 length: 16 amino acids. The CDR3 nucleotides read TGTGCCTGGAGACTAGCGGGGGGGGCTGGCACAGATACGCAGTATTTT. This sequence encodes CAWRLAGGAGTDTQYF.

The chain recombines TRBV11-2 with TRBJ1-2; 9 nucleotides align to TRBD1. Trimming removed 5 bases from V and 1 base from J; junction bases left unmatched: 5. Germline CDR1 and CDR2: SGHAT and FQNNGV. This CDR3 region has 15 residues. DNA for the CDR3: TGTGCCAGCAGCCAACAGGGGGCCTTTAACTATGGCTACACCTTC. It encodes CASSQQGAFNYGYTF.

As DNA, the CDR3 is TGTGCCAGCAGCCAGGGACAGGGGTCGGCAGATACGCAGTATTTT. It is translated as CASSQGQGSADTQYF. The J gene is TRBJ2-3, the V gene TRBV2, with TRBD1 matching 10 bases. There are 15 residues in the CDR3. Germline V gives CDR1 SNHLY, CDR2 FYNNEI. With 6 bases clipped from V and 4 bases from J, the junction kept 7 bases outside the gene matches.

The CDR3 reads CASSLALSSTDTQYF. In nucleotides, the CDR3 is TGCGCCAGCAGCTTGGCCTTGTCTAGCACAGATACGCAGTATTTT. The chain joins TRBV5-1 to TRBJ2-3; no clear D. Deletions cut 0 bases from V and 0 bases from J, with 8 bases between. The germline V gene has CDR1 SGHRS and CDR2 YFSETQ. There are 15 residues in the CDR3.

This chain uses TRBV28 with TRBJ1-1, with a weak D call TRBD1 (6 bases). Germline-derived CDR1 and CDR2 are MDHEN and SYDVKM. V was clipped by 10 bases and J by 5 bases, with 14 bases between them. CDR3 length equals 12 residues. CDR3 nucleotides: TGTGCCACCCTACAAGGGGGTACTGAAGCTTTCTTT. Translating it yields CATLQGGTEAFF.

In DNA form, the CDR3 reads TGTGCCAGCAGCCAAGATTTAGCGGGGGGAAGTGATACGCAGTATTTT. Its translation: CASSQDLAGGSDTQYF. The chain joins TRBV4-2 to TRBJ2-3; 10 bases map to TRBD2. CDR1 is LGHNA and CDR2 is YNFKEQ in the germline V gene. With V trimmed by 0 bases and J by 6 bases, 6 bases remained unmatched. The CDR3 loop spans 16 amino acids.

J is TRBJ1-2 and V is TRBV14, with 10 bases fitting TRBD1. The length of the CDR3 is 16 residues. The trim removed 4 bases at V and 2 bases at J, leaving 7 bases unmatched. Per the germline V gene, CDR1 is SGHDN and CDR2 is FVKESK. The CDR3, as DNA: TGTGCCAGCAGCCGAGCCGGGACAGGGGCCAACTATGGCTACACCTTC. It translates to CASSRAGTGANYGYTF.

V is TRBV18 and J is TRBJ1-1; the D gene is possibly TRBD1 (6 bases). Germline V gives CDR1 KGHSH, CDR2 LQKENI. V lost 2 bases and J lost 5, with 18 bases in between. CDR3 length: 16 amino acids. CDR3 amino acids: CASSPGGTGRGTEAFF. The CDR3 region has the DNA TGTGCCAGCTCACCAGGAGGTACAGGGAGGGGGACTGAAGCTTTCTTT.

The chain employs TRBV4-1 and TRBJ2-1, with D possibly TRBD2 on 5 matching bases. V was pared by 4 bases and J by 1 base, with 14 bases between. The CDR3 consists of 16 residues. Germline V lookup: CDR1 MGHRA, CDR2 YSYEKL. CDR3 in DNA: TGCGCCAGCAGCCCCCCCGTCAGCGGATCCTACAATGAGCAGTTCTTC. It is translated as CASSPPVSGSYNEQFF.

This chain joins TRBV6-5 and TRBJ2-2; 7 nucleotides align to TRBD2. Germline trimming cut 6 bases from V and 6 bases from J; bases unmatched to any gene: 10. The CDR3 extends over 15 amino acids. Germline V gene lookup returns CDR1 MNHEY and CDR2 SVGAGI. The CDR3: CASRGWLSGAGELFF. CDR3 coding DNA: TGTGCCAGCAGAGGGTGGTTAAGCGGGGCCGGGGAGCTGTTTTTT.

This clone was counted a single time. J is TRBJ1-1 and V is TRBV19, with 10 bases that match TRBD1. This CDR3 region has 15 residues. CDR1 LNHDA and CDR2 SQIVND come from the germline V gene (reference sequence). The V gene end was trimmed by 5 bases and the J gene end by 4 bases; junction bases not matched to a gene: 7. CDR3 bases: TGTGCCAGTAGTGCCGACAGGGGGCCTGTCACTGAAGCTTTCTTT. As protein: CASSADRGPVTEAFF.

The chain is built from TRBV18 and TRBJ2-1, with D possibly matching TRBD1 (6 bases). V lost 6 bases and J lost 2, with 14 bases in between. The CDR3 consists of 15 residues. From germline, CDR1 is KGHSH and CDR2 LQKENI. The CDR3 sequence is CASSPGQNPYNEQFF. The CDR3 nucleotides read TGTGCCAGCTCGCCCGGACAGAACCCCTACAATGAGCAGTTCTTC.

The chain uses TRBV7-2 and TRBJ2-7; 10 positions match TRBD2. Germline CDR1 and CDR2: SGHTA and FQGNSA. This CDR3 contains 17 residues. Trimming cost V 5 bases and J 2 bases; bases outside gene matches: 12. CDR3 DNA: TGTGCCAGCAGCCTCTTTGGGGTAGCGGGGGGTACCTACGAGCAGTACTTC. Its translation: CASSLFGVAGGTYEQYF.

The genes are TRBV3-1 (or the pseudogene TRBV3-2) and TRBJ2-3; 7 positions match TRBD1. With 1 base clipped from V and 4 bases from J, the junction kept 2 bases outside the gene matches. This CDR3 spans 14 amino acids. Germline CDR1 reads LGHDT; CDR2 reads YNNKEL (reference sequence). The CDR3 DNA is TGTGCCAGCAGCCAAGGACAGGGCGCAGATACGCAGTATTTT. It codes for CASSQGQGADTQYF.

The DNA for the CDR3 is TGTGCCAGCAGTGCCCTCGGGGGGAACACTGAAGCTTTCTTT. It translates to CASSALGGNTEAFF. The rearrangement joins TRBV2 to TRBJ1-1; tentatively, D is TRBD1 (5 bases). The germline V gene has CDR1 SNHLY and CDR2 FYNNEI. This CDR3 is built from 14 residues. The V end lost 4 bases, the J end lost 1 base, and 10 bases lay between the germline ends.

This chain connects TRBV6-5 to TRBJ2-6; 11 nucleotides align to TRBD1. Germline V gene data show CDR1 as MNHEY and CDR2 as SVGAGI. V shed 2 bases and J 13 bases; nucleotides not matched to a gene: 4. The CDR3 has 14 residues. For the CDR3, the DNA is TGTGCCAGCAGTTACGGGGGACAGGGGGAGGTCCTGACTTTC. This translates into CASSYGGQGEVLTF.

The rearrangement joins TRBV5-4 to TRBJ1-2; maybe TRBD1 (5 bases). This CDR3 has 13 amino acids. V was pared by 1 base and J by 3 bases, with 7 bases between. In germline, CDR1 is SGHNT, CDR2 YYREEE (reference sequence). The CDR3 reads CASSLQGYYGYTF. The CDR3 nucleotides are TGTGCCAGCAGCTTGCAGGGCTACTATGGCTACACCTTC.

This clone appeared a few times. The genes are TRBV30 and TRBJ1-2; 7 bases align to TRBD1. Germline values: CDR1 GTSNPN, CDR2 SVGIG (reference sequence). The trim removed 5 bases at V and 10 bases at J, leaving 10 bases unmatched. The CDR3 length is 12 residues. CDR3 sequence: CAWSAGTVDYTF. CDR3 DNA: TGTGCCTGGTCCGCCGGGACAGTCGACTACACCTTC.

This sequence joins TRBV24-1 and TRBJ2-2, with D possibly TRBD1 on 6 matching bases. The CDR3 is 16 residues long. The germline V gene has CDR1 KGHDR and CDR2 SFDVKD. The V end lost 4 bases, the J end lost 7 bases, and 18 bases lay between the germline ends. CDR3 loop: CATSDHTGTLVGELFF. The CDR3 bases are TGTGCCACCAGTGACCATACAGGGACCCTAGTCGGGGAGCTGTTTTTT.

This chain connects TRBV9 to TRBJ2-3, with a possible D match to TRBD2 (5 bases). V lost 0 bases and J lost 4, with 9 bases in between. Germline CDR1 reads SGDLS; CDR2 reads YYNGEE. The CDR3 runs 14 residues. The DNA of the CDR3 is TGTGCCAGCAGCGTAGTGGCTAGCTCAGATACGCAGTATTTT. This gives the protein CASSVVASSDTQYF.

The V and J genes are TRBV9 and TRBJ1-1; 8 nucleotides match TRBD1. The CDR3 length is 15 residues. Germline CDR1 and CDR2: SGDLS and YYNGEE. J gave up 6 bases and V 0 bases, and 7 bases lay outside the gene matches. In nucleotides, the CDR3 is TGTGCCAGCAGCGTAGATTCAGGGGGCTCCTCTGAAGCTTTCTTT. Its translation is CASSVDSGGSSEAFF.

The chain employs TRBV5-6 and TRBJ1-2; 8 positions agree with TRBD1. The J segment lost 0 bases and the V segment lost 5 bases, leaving 9 bases of the junction unmatched. CDR1 is SGHDT, CDR2 YYEEEE, per germline. The CDR3 has 16 residues. The CDR3 protein is CASRLRGQASNYGYTF. DNA of the CDR3: TGTGCCAGCAGGTTACGGGGACAGGCCTCTAACTATGGCTACACCTTC.

This clone appeared a single time. The chain recombines TRBV24-1 with TRBJ1-2; maybe TRBD1 (5 bases). The CDR3 spans 11 residues. Germline CDR1 reads KGHDR; CDR2 reads SFDVKD. The V end lost 11 bases, the J end lost 8 bases, and 14 bases lay between the germline ends. The CDR3 DNA is TGTGCCAGCCAAGGGGAAACGGGCTACACCTTC. Translated, it gives CASQGETGYTF.

This clone was observed once. J is TRBJ1-2 and V is TRBV18, with 9 positions matching TRBD1. The germline CDR1 and CDR2 sequences are KGHSH and LQKENI. The V and J ends lost 3 bases and 7 bases, in that order; junction bases with no gene match: 3. The CDR3 contains 13 residues. In DNA form, the CDR3 reads TGTGCCAGCTCACCCGGGACAGGGCTTGGCTACACCTTC. Translation: CASSPGTGLGYTF.

The V and J genes are TRBV9 and TRBJ1-1; no clear D gene. V shed 4 bases and J shed 4 bases, with 14 bases lying between them. The length of the CDR3 is 14 residues. The germline V gene encodes CDR1 SGDLS and CDR2 YYNGEE. The CDR3: CASSPYTVTTEAFF. CDR3 nucleotides: TGTGCCAGCAGCCCCTATACAGTGACCACTGAAGCTTTCTTT.

This chain links TRBV6-5 with TRBJ1-2; 8 nucleotides line up with TRBD1. The germline gives CDR1 MNHEY, CDR2 SVGAGI. The CDR3 totals 14 residues. After removal of 6 bases from V and 0 bases from J, the junction contained 3 bases not matched to a gene. The CDR3 loop is CASRGQGANYGYTF. The CDR3 nucleotides read TGTGCCAGCAGAGGACAGGGAGCTAACTATGGCTACACCTTC.